The sequence of this TCR beta chain was determined in a study of CD8 T cells in Susac syndrome. This CDR3 is 13 amino acids long. Trimming removed 0 bases at V and 5 bases at J, with 8 bases between. Looked up from germline, CDR1 is MGHRA and CDR2 is YSYEKL. Reverse transcription of about 0.5 to 1 ug RNA was carried out with random hexamers. TCRdb itself ran the immunoSEQ multiplex PCR reads through MiXCR, one entry per CDR3 protein. This sample has 200,000 or so distinct CDR3 sequences, with about 95% found just once. This sequence originates from a human donor with Susac syndrome. Sequencing was carried out using CD8+ T cells from PBMCs. The V and J genes are TRBV4-1 and TRBJ2-7, with TRBD1 as a possible D gene (5 bases). The CDR3 DNA reads TGCGCCAGCAGCCAAGATAGGGGCAACGAGCAGTACTTC. Translation gives CASSQDRGNEQYF.